This T cell receptor (beta chain) was observed in a study of CD4+ T cells in melanoma. Data came from immunoSEQ multiplex PCR; TCRdb stores just in-frame clones and leaves some out. The sample has some 10,000 clones; around 65% are singletons. The V gene lost 1 base and the J gene lost 8 bases, with 8 bases spanning the gap. The CDR3 has 13 amino acids. CDR1 is SNHLY, CDR2 FYNNEI, per germline. The sequencing input was cells from a culture (not recorded whether cultured in vitro). The clonotype was recovered from a human donor with melanoma. The chain uses TRBV2 and TRBJ1-4; D is undetermined. This chain's CDR3 is CASSEGQPEKLFF. The CDR3 DNA reads TGTGCCAGCAGTGAAGGGCAGCCCGAAAAACTGTTTTTT.